This T cell receptor beta chain was profiled in a study of cytotoxic CD8 clonotypes in ibrutinib-treated CLL. Overall study context: For this cohort, patients were about a dozen relapsed/refractory and under 16 treatment-naive, while 17 were IGHV unmutated. Study findings and constraints: Clonality went up at ibrutinib response and then declined back toward baseline at progression. Public clonotypes were uncommon and contracted or stayed stable on treatment.

Libraries were prepared by immunoSEQ multiplex PCR; TCRdb keeps only in-frame clonotypes and omits some of them. Here the sample spans over 95,000 clones, 58% being singletons. This clone was observed a few times. Antigen specificity is unknown. CDR3 length: 14 residues. The germline V gene encodes CDR1 SGHVS and CDR2 FNYEAQ. Trimming removed 5 bases from V and 6 bases from J; junction bases left unmatched: 9. The chain joins TRBV7-6 to TRBJ1-1; 7 nucleotides line up with TRBD1. Source: PBMCs, taken after 24 months of ibrutinib treatment. The sequence came from a human donor with chronic lymphocytic leukemia. CDR3 sequence (DNA): TGTGCCAGCAGCGCAGGGACAGACAGCGCTGAAGCTTTCTTT. This encodes CASSAGTDSAEAFF.